This is a list of T cell receptor beta chains from one sample in a study of beta chain features in type 1 diabetes. TCRdb's table, derived via immunoSEQ multiplex PCR, lists solely in-frame clones and lacks some. The sample shows approximately 17,000 clones, approximately 50% of them seen only once. The sample taken for sequencing was stem cell memory CD4+ T cells from blood. These receptor sequences come from a woman aged 18-29 years in good health. Both conserved end residues are part of each CDR3. D genes are given only for firm matches. Size is omitted from some rows. Given values are once, few, many or a class for expanded clones.

J,size,D,V,CDR3,DNA
TRBJ1-5,NA,NA,TRBV2,CASNGLFNQPQHF,TGTGCCAGCAATGGGCTCTTTAATCAGCCCCAGCATTTT
TRBJ2-1,few,TRBD2,TRBV7-3,CASSSSGLAGYNEQFF,TGTGCCAGCAGCTCCTCGGGCCTAGCGGGGTACAATGAGCAGTTCTTC
TRBJ2-2,NA,TRBD2,TRBV5-1,CASSSGLAVNTGELFF,TGCGCCAGCAGCTCTGGACTAGCGGTAAACACCGGGGAGCTGTTTTTT
TRBJ2-5,few,NA,TRBV7-8,CASSRGRETQYF,TGTGCCAGCAGCCGGGGTCGTGAGACCCAGTACTTC
TRBJ2-1,NA,NA,TRBV19,CASSMRVERNEQFF,TGTGCCAGTAGTATGAGGGTGGAAAGAAATGAGCAGTTCTTC
TRBJ2-7,NA,TRBD1,TRBV7-6,CASSLTGEGAYEQYF,TGTGCCAGCAGCCTCACAGGGGAAGGCGCCTACGAGCAGTACTTC
TRBJ1-5,few,NA,TRBV19,CASSIYSGSNQPQHF,TGTGCCAGTAGTATCTACAGCGGGAGCAATCAGCCCCAGCATTTT
TRBJ2-5,NA,TRBD1,TRBV11-2,CASSLSPRGRREETQYF,TGTGCCAGCAGCTTATCGCCCAGGGGGCGAAGGGAAGAGACCCAGTACTTC
TRBJ1-1,NA,NA,TRBV6-1,CTSSVLNVAFF,TGTACCAGCAGTGTGCTAAATGTAGCTTTCTTT
TRBJ2-7,NA,TRBD1,TRBV5-1,CASSRGQGNEQYF,TGCGCCAGCAGCCGTGGACAGGGGAACGAGCAGTACTTC
TRBJ1-4,NA,TRBD1,TRBV4-1,CASRAQGGTNEKLFF,TGCGCCAGCAGGGCTCAGGGGGGAACTAATGAAAAACTGTTTTTT
TRBJ2-2,NA,NA,TRBV9,CASSVVGGGIGELFF,TGTGCCAGCAGCGTAGTTGGGGGGGGCATCGGGGAGCTGTTTTTT
TRBJ2-5,NA,NA,TRBV7-2,CASSLGRGRETQYF,TGTGCCAGCAGCTTAGGTCGGGGGAGGGAGACCCAGTACTTC
TRBJ2-1,NA,TRBD2,TRBV15,CATSRDLGAGAPSYNEQFF,TGTGCCACCAGCAGAGATCTTGGGGCGGGAGCCCCCTCCTACAATGAGCAGTTCTTC
TRBJ2-1,NA,NA,TRBV27,CASSSGNYNEQFF,TGTGCCAGCAGTTCGGGGAACTACAATGAGCAGTTCTTC
TRBJ2-7,NA,NA,TRBV10-2,CASSEGGRQGSYEQYF,TGCGCCAGCAGTGAGGGGGGGAGACAGGGCTCCTACGAGCAGTACTTC
TRBJ1-4,few,NA,TRBV19,CASSIGGGTNEKLFF,TGTGCCAGTAGTATCGGGGGAGGAACTAATGAAAAACTGTTTTTT
TRBJ2-7,few,TRBD1,TRBV5-5,CASSLSTGGLGEQYF,TGTGCCAGCAGCTTGTCCACAGGGGGTCTCGGCGAGCAGTACTTC
TRBJ2-1,NA,NA,TRBV5-1,CASSLEGESYNEQFF,TGCGCCAGCAGCTTGGAGGGGGAGTCTTACAATGAGCAGTTCTTC
TRBJ2-5,NA,TRBD2,TRBV10-3,CAISESTSGDQETQYF,TGTGCCATCAGTGAGTCGACTAGCGGAGACCAAGAGACCCAGTACTTC
TRBJ1-5,NA,TRBD1,TRBV2,CASRAGTGDQPQHF,TGTGCCAGCAGAGCCGGGACAGGGGATCAGCCCCAGCATTTT
TRBJ2-5,NA,NA,TRBV5-1,CASFGQKQETQYF,TGCGCCAGCTTCGGACAGAAACAAGAGACCCAGTACTTC
TRBJ2-3,NA,NA,TRBV19,CASSIDRAGSTDTQYF,TGTGCCAGTAGTATAGATCGGGCAGGGAGCACAGATACGCAGTATTTT
TRBJ2-7,few,TRBD1,TRBV12-5,CASGLVLGQGIEQYF,TGTGCTAGTGGTTTGGTACTGGGACAGGGAATCGAGCAGTACTTC
TRBJ1-2,NA,NA,TRBV15,CATSRDTGRGGYTF,TGTGCCACCAGCAGAGATACCGGCCGGGGTGGCTACACCTTC
TRBJ2-7,NA,TRBD2,TRBV28,CATVRLAGEVRHEQYF,TGTGCCACCGTCAGACTAGCGGGAGAAGTACGTCACGAGCAGTACTTC
TRBJ1-1,NA,NA,TRBV11-2,CASSGRGGPMNTEAFF,TGTGCCAGCAGCGGTCGTGGGGGCCCAATGAACACTGAAGCTTTCTTT
TRBJ2-3,once,NA,TRBV5-1,CASSELTGGGTDTQYF,TGCGCCAGCAGCGAACTCACAGGGGGAGGGACAGATACGCAGTATTTT
TRBJ2-3,NA,TRBD2,TRBV5-1,CASKLAGGTDTQYF,TGCGCCAGCAAACTAGCGGGAGGCACAGATACGCAGTATTTT
TRBJ2-5,few,NA,TRBV5-4,CASSFYRETQYF,TGTGCCAGCAGCTTCTACAGAGAGACCCAGTACTTC
TRBJ1-1,NA,TRBD1,TRBV5-4,CASSWAGGTEAFF,TGTGCCAGCAGCTGGGCAGGGGGCACTGAAGCTTTCTTT
TRBJ2-7,once,TRBD1,TRBV5-1,CASRATGGILGEQYF,TGCGCCAGCAGGGCGACAGGGGGAATACTCGGCGAGCAGTACTTC
TRBJ2-1,NA,TRBD2,TRBV27,CASSLRLAGGGTYNEQFF,TGTGCCAGCAGTTTACGGCTAGCGGGAGGAGGGACCTACAATGAGCAGTTCTTC
TRBJ2-6,NA,NA,TRBV2,CASSEAGTGANVLTF,TGTGCCAGCAGTGAGGCAGGAACAGGGGCCAACGTCCTGACTTTC
TRBJ2-3,NA,NA,TRBV6-5,CASSLDNPSTDTQYF,TGTGCCAGCAGTTTAGACAATCCTAGCACAGATACGCAGTATTTT
TRBJ1-1,NA,NA,TRBV11-2,CASSPWPREGEAFF,TGTGCCAGCAGCCCTTGGCCAAGGGAGGGTGAAGCTTTCTTT
TRBJ2-2,few,NA,TRBV10-3,CAASPRERGGELFF,TGTGCCGCCAGTCCGAGGGAGAGAGGCGGGGAGCTGTTTTTT
TRBJ2-5,few,NA,TRBV30,CAWSEGYQETQYF,TGTGCCTGGAGCGAGGGATACCAAGAGACCCAGTACTTC
TRBJ1-1,few,NA,TRBV29-1,CSVCRGPNTEAFF,TGCAGCGTTTGTCGCGGTCCGAACACTGAAGCTTTCTTT
TRBJ1-2,NA,TRBD1,TRBV5-1,CASSLPQGGNGYTF,TGCGCCAGCAGCTTGCCACAGGGGGGGAATGGCTACACCTTC
TRBJ2-1,NA,NA,TRBV18,CASSPVRSYNEQFF,TGTGCCAGCTCACCGGTCAGGTCCTACAATGAGCAGTTCTTC
TRBJ2-3,NA,TRBD2,TRBV2,CASSVGLADSTDTQYF,TGTGCCAGCAGTGTGGGACTAGCGGATAGCACAGATACGCAGTATTTT
TRBJ2-3,few,NA,TRBV7-3,CASSSLGRGDTDTQYF,TGTGCCAGCAGCTCCCTTGGGCGGGGAGATACAGATACGCAGTATTTT
TRBJ2-7,NA,NA,TRBV6-5,CASSYWASRDEQYF,TGTGCCAGCAGTTACTGGGCTAGCCGCGACGAGCAGTACTTC
TRBJ1-3,NA,NA,TRBV6-1,CASSDGGISGNTIYF,TGTGCCAGCAGTGATGGGGGGATCTCTGGAAACACCATATATTTT